The rows below give T cell receptor beta chains drawn from one sample of a study of blood T cell repertoires in COVID-19. Using immunoSEQ multiplex PCR, the repertoire was profiled, and TCRdb retains in-frame clones only, with some absent. This repertoire shows around 100,000 clones, 70% to 85% found once; its top ten account for 20%. Specimen: peripheral blood. The source is a man aged 65 to 79 with active or convalescent COVID-19. The CDR3 runs from the conserved cysteine through the conserved F or W. D genes are given only for firm matches. Not every row has a clone size; where given, it reads once, few, many or a size class.

>TRBV28|TRBJ2-6|TRBD2|.
CASSPGGSGANVLTF
TGTGCCAGCAGTCCGGGGGGCTCTGGGGCCAACGTCCTGACTTTC
>TRBV6-5|TRBJ2-7|TRBD2|once
CASSYSSGSNEQYF
TGTGCCAGCAGTTATTCTAGCGGGAGCAACGAGCAGTACTTC
>TRBV7-2|TRBJ2-3|.|once
CASSAYGGTQYF
TGTGCCAGCAGCGCCTACGGGGGTACGCAGTATTTT
>TRBV5-1|TRBJ1-5|.|few
CASGEGPSNQPQHF
TGCGCCAGCGGGGAGGGTCCGAGCAATCAGCCCCAGCATTTT
>TRBV3-1/TRBV3-2|TRBJ2-3|TRBD2|.
CASSQARTSIGTDTQYF
TGTGCCAGCAGCCAGGCCCGGACTAGCATCGGCACAGATACGCAGTATTTT
>TRBV5-6|TRBJ1-1|.|once
CASSTPRNTEAFF
TGTGCCAGCAGCACGCCTAGGAACACTGAAGCTTTCTTT
>TRBV6-1|TRBJ1-5|.|.
CASSEAGGGDQPQHF
TGTGCCAGCAGTGAAGCTGGGGGAGGGGATCAGCCCCAGCATTTT
>TRBV5-6|TRBJ2-7|TRBD1|.
CASSFDRGTYEQYF
TGTGCCAGCAGCTTTGACAGGGGGACCTACGAGCAGTACTTC
>TRBV24-1|TRBJ2-7|TRBD1|.
CATSGGAGGAFSREQYF
TGTGCCACCAGTGGAGGGGCAGGGGGCGCTTTTTCGAGGGAGCAGTACTTC
>TRBV6-5|TRBJ1-2|TRBD1|.
CASTPEGGSYGYTF
TGTGCCAGCACCCCTGAAGGGGGCAGCTATGGCTACACCTTC
>TRBV9|TRBJ2-2|.|.
CASSFQNTGELFF
TGTGCCAGCAGCTTTCAGAACACCGGGGAGCTGTTTTTT
>TRBV5-1|TRBJ2-7|.|.
CASSLDRAGYEQYF
TGCGCCAGCAGCTTGGACAGGGCCGGCTACGAGCAGTACTTC
>TRBV20-1|TRBJ2-1|.|.
CSLGEDEQFF
TGCTCCTTGGGGGAGGATGAGCAGTTCTTC
>TRBV14|TRBJ1-1|.|.
CASSQEAPPTEAFF
TGTGCCAGCAGCCAAGAAGCCCCGCCCACTGAAGCTTTCTTT